This T cell receptor beta chain comes out of a study of blood T cell repertoires in COVID-19. Study-level information: Some COVID-19 samples were acute and others convalescent; all came from the United States, Italy and Spain. PBMCs, B-cell-depleted T cells, or T cells were the source of the cDNA or gDNA that made up the material.

Authors' processing steps: Amplifying reference gene primers gave estimates of nucleated cell counts. TCRdb's table, derived via immunoSEQ multiplex PCR, lists solely in-frame clones and lacks some. V and J calls and clone size are those listed in that table; D and trimming were worked out from the DNA. The table includes under 40,000 clones, approximately 86% detected once. Germline CDR1 KGHSH, CDR2 LQKENI. V shed 3 bases, J shed 6 bases, and the junction held 10 bases outside the gene matches. This CDR3 contains 16 residues. This clone was seen once. Sequenced material: peripheral blood. This receptor was taken from a woman older than 75 with active or convalescent COVID-19. The rearrangement joins TRBV18 to TRBJ1-5; 8 nucleotides match TRBD1. The CDR3 nucleotides are TGTGCCAGCTCACCCACAGGGGGGGTGGTCGGTCAGCCCCAGCATTTT. Translating it yields CASSPTGGVVGQPQHF.